This is a list of T cell receptor beta chains from one sample in a study of cytomegalovirus exposure and HLA in healthy donors. The assay was immunoSEQ multiplex PCR, and TCRdb's table has in-frame clones only and misses some. Its listing shows 70,000 to 75,000 clones. Sequencing was carried out using PBMCs. These receptors were collected from a female donor in good health and CMV-seropositive. Each CDR3 is given with its conserved first and last residue.

j_gene,v_gene,CDR3aa
TRBJ1-1,TRBV27,CASSGPRQEMNTEAFF
TRBJ2-2,TRBV5-5,CASSFGYTGELFF
TRBJ2-7,TRBV6-6,CASSRGSSYEQYF
TRBJ2-3,TRBV14,CASSPEADRGADTQYF
TRBJ2-7,TRBV6-1,CASIRLAGLYEQYF
TRBJ2-3,TRBV7-3,CASSLGGASTDTQYF
TRBJ1-2,TRBV6-5,CASRNAGGRGYTF
TRBJ1-5,TRBV10-3,CAISGGDRVSNQPQHF
TRBJ2-1,TRBV7-9,CASSPTERGARSEQFF
TRBJ1-6,TRBV7-6,CASSLDGGGYSPLHF
TRBJ2-7,TRBV5-3,CARRNRVRAYEQYF
TRBJ2-3,TRBV19,CASSIGGTGGTDTQYF
TRBJ1-2,TRBV6-1,CASREAGEGYTF
TRBJ2-7,TRBV25-1,CASPQGAYEQSF
TRBJ1-2,TRBV4-2,CASSQDRTVPNYGYTF
TRBJ2-1,TRBV18,CASSPPGADEQFF
TRBJ2-5,TRBV6-5,CASRSSGVGAETQYF
TRBJ2-7,TRBV6-5,CASSLSGGHSYEQYF
TRBJ1-3,TRBV28,CASSLSRNTIYF
TRBJ2-3,TRBV7-3,CASSLYGQGAGTQYF
TRBJ1-1,TRBV9,CASSPFQGPATEAFF
TRBJ2-3,TRBV2,CASIPGLAETDTQYF
TRBJ1-6,TRBV27,CASSPGRGRGSPLHF
TRBJ1-4,TRBV7-9,CASSGDRTYEKLFF
TRBJ2-3,TRBV9,CASSPSPDTQYF
TRBJ1-2,TRBV11-3,CASSLGQPGNYGYTF
TRBJ2-7,TRBV7-9,CASSSPGAHEQYF
TRBJ1-5,TRBV19,CASSTQSGHLGPQHF
TRBJ1-3,TRBV9,CASSSEAGGRGNTIYF
TRBJ2-3,TRBV9,CASSGLAGVADTQYF
TRBJ1-3,TRBV7-9,CASSLGTGVGNTIYF
TRBJ2-1,TRBV6-5,CASKGQGSDNEQFF
TRBJ2-3,TRBV7-6,CASSLTGLAGFTDTQYF
TRBJ1-6,TRBV6-1,CASSEWGQGWNSPLHF
TRBJ2-6,TRBV19,CARNSDSFSGANVLTF
TRBJ1-2,TRBV18,CASSPDSVYGYTF
TRBJ2-7,TRBV7-2,CASSPDGAYEQYF